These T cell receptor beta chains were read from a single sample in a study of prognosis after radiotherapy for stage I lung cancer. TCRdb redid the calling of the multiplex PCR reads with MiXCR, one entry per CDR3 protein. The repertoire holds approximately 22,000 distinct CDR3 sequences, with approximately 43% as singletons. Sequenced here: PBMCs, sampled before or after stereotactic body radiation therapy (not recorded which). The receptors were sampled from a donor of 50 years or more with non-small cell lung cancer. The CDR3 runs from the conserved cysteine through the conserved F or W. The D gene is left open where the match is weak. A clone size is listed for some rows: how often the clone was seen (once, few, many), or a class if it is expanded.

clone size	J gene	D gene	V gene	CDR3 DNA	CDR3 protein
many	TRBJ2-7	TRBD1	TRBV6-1	TGTGCCAGCAGCCGGGACAGGAAATACGAGCAGTACTTC	CASSRDRKYEQYF
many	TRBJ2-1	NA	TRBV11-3	TGTGCCAGCAGTAGGGGTGGTAGCGACAATGAGCAGTTCTTC	CASSRGGSDNEQFF
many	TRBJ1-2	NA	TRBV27	TGTGCCAGTCTAAGACAACCGGGGGTGGGGGGCGATGGCTACACCTTC	CASLRQPGVGGDGYTF
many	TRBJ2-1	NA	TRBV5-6	TGTGCCAGCAGCTTTACAGGGGAGGTCGATGAGCAGTTCTTC	CASSFTGEVDEQFF
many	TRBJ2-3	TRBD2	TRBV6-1	TGTGCCAGCTCTACGGGAGATGTGACTAGCGGGACCACACAAACACCCACAGATACGCAGTATTTT	CASSTGDVTSGTTQTPTDTQYF
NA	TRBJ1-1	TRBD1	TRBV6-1	TGTGCCAGCAGAGTTTCGGGTCGGGACAGGGGAGCGGGTGACACTGAATCTTTCTTT	CASRVSGRDRGAGDTESFF
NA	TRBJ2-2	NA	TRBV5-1	TGCGCCAGCAGCTTGGGAGCCTACGGCACCGGGGAGCTGTTTTTT	CASSLGAYGTGELFF
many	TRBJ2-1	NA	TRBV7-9	TGTGCCGGCAGCTTAGATCCTAGCTCCAATGAGCAGTTCTTC	CAGSLDPSSNEQFF
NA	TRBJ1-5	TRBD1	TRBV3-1	TGTGCCAGCAGCCACGACAGGGGGCGGTTAGATGACAATCAGCCCCAGCATTTT	CASSHDRGRLDDNQPQHF
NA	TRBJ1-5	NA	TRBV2	TGTGCCAGCAGTGAGTTGGAGGCAGCCGGCAATCAGCCCCAGCATTTT	CASSELEAAGNQPQHF
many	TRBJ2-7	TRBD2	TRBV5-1	TGCGCCAGCAGCTTCGGGACTACATACGAGCAGTACTTC	CASSFGTTYEQYF
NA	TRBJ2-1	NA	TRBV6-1	TGTGCCATCAGGGGGACTTACTACAATGAGCAGCTCTTC	CAIRGTYYNEQLF
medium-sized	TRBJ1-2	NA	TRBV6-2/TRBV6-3	TGTGCCAGCTCCCCTGGTTCCAGGGAGTGGGGCTATGGCTACACCTTC	CASSPGSREWGYGYTF
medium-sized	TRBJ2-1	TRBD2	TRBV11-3	TGTGCCAGCAGCTTAGCGGCGGGAGTCGATGAGCAGTTCTTC	CASSLAAGVDEQFF
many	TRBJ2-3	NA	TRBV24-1	TGTGCCACCAGGAGCGGGAGCACAGATACGCAGTATTTT	CATRSGSTDTQYF
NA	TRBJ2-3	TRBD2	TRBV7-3	TGTGCCAGCACCCCGAGACCGGGACTATCGGGAGGAGAAGATACGCAGTATTTT	CASTPRPGLSGGEDTQYF
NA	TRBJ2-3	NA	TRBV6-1	TGTGCCAGCAGATGGGACACTTTAAAAGATACGCAGTATTTT	CASRWDTLKDTQYF
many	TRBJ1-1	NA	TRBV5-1	TGCGCCAGCAGCGGGGGGGCTCTGATGAACACTGAAGCTTTCTTT	CASSGGALMNTEAFF
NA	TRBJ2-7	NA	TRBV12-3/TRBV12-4	TGTGCCAGCAGTTTCGTTGGAGGCTCCTACGAGCAGTACTTC	CASSFVGGSYEQYF
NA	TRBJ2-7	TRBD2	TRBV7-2	TGTGCCAGCAGCTTGACTAGCGGAGCCTACGAGCAGTACTTC	CASSLTSGAYEQYF
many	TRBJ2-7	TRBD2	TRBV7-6	TGTGCCAGCAGCGCCGGACTAGTCGGTGAGCAGTACTTC	CASSAGLVGEQYF
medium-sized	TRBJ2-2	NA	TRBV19	TGTGCCAGTAGTATAAACAAGGGAACCGGGGAGCTGTTTTTT	CASSINKGTGELFF
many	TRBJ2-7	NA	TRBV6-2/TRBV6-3	TGTGCCAGCAGTTACTCCCCCGAGGGAGTGATGCCCTACGAGCAGTACTTC	CASSYSPEGVMPYEQYF
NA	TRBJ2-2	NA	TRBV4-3	TGCGCCAGCAGCCAAGACGGTAGCTGGACCGTGGAGCTGTTTTTT	CASSQDGSWTVELFF
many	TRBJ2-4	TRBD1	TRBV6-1	TGTGCCAGCAAATATATGGAGGTCGTATTCATGGGACAGCTAACTCGGAACATTCAGTACTTC	CASKYMEVVFMGQLTRNIQYF
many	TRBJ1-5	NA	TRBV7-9	TGTGCCAGCAGCTCCCTTGGGCCCCAGCATTTT	CASSSLGPQHF
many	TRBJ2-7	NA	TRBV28	TGTGCCAGCAGTTCACACGGGGTCTCCTACGAGCAGTACTTC	CASSSHGVSYEQYF
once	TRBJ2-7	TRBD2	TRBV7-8	TGTGCCAGCAGCTTAGAGAGGGCTAGCGGGAGGGCGGGTGAGCAGTACTTC	CASSLERASGRAGEQYF